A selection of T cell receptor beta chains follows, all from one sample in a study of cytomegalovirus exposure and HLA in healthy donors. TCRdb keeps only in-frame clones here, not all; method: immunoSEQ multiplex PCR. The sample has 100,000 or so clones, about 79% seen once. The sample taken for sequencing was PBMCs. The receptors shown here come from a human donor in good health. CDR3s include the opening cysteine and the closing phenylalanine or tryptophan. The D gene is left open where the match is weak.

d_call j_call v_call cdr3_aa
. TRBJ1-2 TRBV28 CASSLRGNYGYTF
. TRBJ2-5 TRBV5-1 CASNHGTSGETQYF
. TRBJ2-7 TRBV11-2 CASRSMRDEQYF
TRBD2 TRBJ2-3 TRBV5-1 CASSLVGLGLRTDTQYF
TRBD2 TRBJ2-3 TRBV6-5 CASSYRSGRGTDTQYF
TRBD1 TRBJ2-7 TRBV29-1 CSVDLGQAYEQYF
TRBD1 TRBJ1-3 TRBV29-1 CSAKLPDRGVSGNTIYF
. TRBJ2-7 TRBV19 CASSMWQGREQYF
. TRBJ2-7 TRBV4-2 CASSQEQSAGNYYEQYF
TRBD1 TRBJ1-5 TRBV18 CASSPKDRGQPQHF
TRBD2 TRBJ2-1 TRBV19 CASSMGLFNEQFF
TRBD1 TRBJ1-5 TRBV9 CASSAGQGDQPQHF
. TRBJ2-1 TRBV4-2 CASSLGSPYNEQFF
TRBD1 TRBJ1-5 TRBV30 CAWKGDRDQPQHF
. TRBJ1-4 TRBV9 CASSVVGGFGEKLFF
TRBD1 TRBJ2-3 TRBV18 CASSYTGGYTDTQYF
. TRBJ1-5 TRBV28 CASRTGSRNQPQHF
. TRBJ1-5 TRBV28 CASSPAVGPQHF
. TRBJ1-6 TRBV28 CASSLWQGRRSPLHF
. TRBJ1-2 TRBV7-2 CASSLDSYYGYTF
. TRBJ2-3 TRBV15 CATRRRQAYTDTQYF
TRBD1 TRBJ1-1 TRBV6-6 CASSDRGLNTEAFF
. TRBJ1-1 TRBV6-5 CASSRTGLTNTEAFF
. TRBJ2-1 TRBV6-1 CASSELGRGIEQFF
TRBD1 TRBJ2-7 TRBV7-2 CASSLAPGTGGVEQYF
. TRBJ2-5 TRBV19 CAGHSGQETQYF
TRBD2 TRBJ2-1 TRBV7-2 CASSLAHGGNEQFF
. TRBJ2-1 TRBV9 CASSVSSSSYNEQFF
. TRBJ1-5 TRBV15 CATGRGGVESNQPQHF
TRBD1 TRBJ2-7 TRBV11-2 CASSKNDRVSYRSYEQYF
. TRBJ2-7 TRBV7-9 CASSSWAGRPLVSYEQYF
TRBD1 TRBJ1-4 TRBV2 CASSEAVRQGDEKLFF
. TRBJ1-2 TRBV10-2 CASSDPTGYGYTF
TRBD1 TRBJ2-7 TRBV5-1 CASSLFRGLEAEQYF
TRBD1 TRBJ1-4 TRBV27 CASSPGQALNEKLFF
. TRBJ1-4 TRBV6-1 CASSEALRAGRGKLFF